A selection of T cell receptor beta chains follows, all from one sample in a study of identical twins. TCRdb independently ran MiXCR on the 5' RACE reads; one entry per CDR3 protein. The table lists 510,000 or so distinct CDR3 sequences, 13% to 15% of them singletons. These data also featured in a second study, about yellow fever vaccine responses in identical twins.

The sample was CD4+ T cells sorted from blood. The receptors shown here come from a woman aged 18-30 years in good health. The CDR3 runs from the conserved cysteine through the conserved F or W. The D gene is left open where the match is weak. Some rows mark clone size as missing; the rest say once, few, many or name a class of expanded clone.

TRBJ1-1 | many | TRBV20-1 | - | TGCAGTGCTAGAGCTTCGGCGACTGAAGCTTTCTTT | CSARASATEAFF
TRBJ1-4 | few | TRBV7-8 | - | TGTGCCAGCAGCTTTTTGGGGAGTCAAAATGAAAAACTGTTTTTT | CASSFLGSQNEKLFF
TRBJ2-2 | few | TRBV9 | - | TGTGCCAGCAGCGTAGGACTACCCTCCACCGGGGAGCTGTTTTTT | CASSVGLPSTGELFF
TRBJ2-5 | - | TRBV20-1 | TRBD2 | TGCAGTGCTAGCCGGACTAGCGGGGGAACAGAAGAGACCCAGTACTTC | CSASRTSGGTEETQYF
TRBJ2-1 | - | TRBV12-3/TRBV12-4 | TRBD1 | TGTGCCAGCAGCCGACTTGGACAGGGGGCGAACAGGTCCTACAATGAGCAGTTCTTC | CASSRLGQGANRSYNEQFF
TRBJ2-7 | - | TRBV12-3/TRBV12-4 | - | TGTGCCAGCAGCCGTACCGGGACATCTTCCTACGAGCAGTACTTC | CASSRTGTSSYEQYF
TRBJ2-3 | - | TRBV12-3/TRBV12-4 | TRBD2 | TGTGCCAGCAGTTTCGTACTAGCGGGCACAGATACGCAGTATTTT | CASSFVLAGTDTQYF
TRBJ2-4 | - | TRBV5-6 | TRBD2 | TGTGCCAGCAGCCTCGGGGGGAGGACTAAAAACATTCAGTACTTC | CASSLGGRTKNIQYF
TRBJ2-3 | - | TRBV25-1 | - | TGTGCCAGCAGTGACTTCCCAGGGGGGATGAGCACAGATACGCAGTATTTT | CASSDFPGGMSTDTQYF
TRBJ2-1 | few | TRBV5-1 | TRBD2 | TGCGCCAGCAGCGGAATTCTCGGAGCGGGGGGGCGGGATGAGCAGTTCTTC | CASSGILGAGGRDEQFF
TRBJ2-7 | few | TRBV19 | - | TGTGCCAGTGCTGGGGTTCACGAGCAGTACTTC | CASAGVHEQYF
TRBJ2-7 | - | TRBV12-3/TRBV12-4 | TRBD2 | TGTGCCAGCAGTGGGGGGACTAGCGGGCCCCTAGGGCAGTACTTC | CASSGGTSGPLGQYF
TRBJ2-5 | - | TRBV6-5 | - | TGTGCCAGCAGTTACCGGCTGCAAGAGACCCAGTACTTC | CASSYRLQETQYF
TRBJ2-4 | - | TRBV20-1 | - | TGCAGTGCTCCCAAGCCCGGGGCAGCCAAAAACATTCAGTACTTC | CSAPKPGAAKNIQYF
TRBJ1-5 | - | TRBV20-1 | - | TGCAGTGCTAGAGATAGGGCAGGAGATCAGCCCCAGCATTTT | CSARDRAGDQPQHF
TRBJ2-1 | - | TRBV9 | - | TGTGCCAGCAGCGTAGGCACTAACAATGAGCAGTTCTTC | CASSVGTNNEQFF